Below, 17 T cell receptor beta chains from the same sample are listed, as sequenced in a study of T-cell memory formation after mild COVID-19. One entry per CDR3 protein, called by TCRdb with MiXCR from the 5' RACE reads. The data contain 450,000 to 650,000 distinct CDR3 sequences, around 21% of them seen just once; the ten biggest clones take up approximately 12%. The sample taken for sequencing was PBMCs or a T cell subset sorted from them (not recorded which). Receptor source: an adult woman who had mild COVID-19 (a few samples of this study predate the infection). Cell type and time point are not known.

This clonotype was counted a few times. Written as DNA, the CDR3 is TGTGCCAGCAGGGTCCTAGCGGAACTCACAGATACGCAGTATTTT. Protein sequence: CASRVLAELTDTQYF. V gene TRBV2 combines with J gene TRBJ2-3; 7 bases are a match to TRBD2. This CDR3 comprises 15 residues. Germline CDR1 SNHLY, CDR2 FYNNEI. Losses at the gene ends were 6 bases for V and 2 bases for J; bases not matched to a gene: 8.

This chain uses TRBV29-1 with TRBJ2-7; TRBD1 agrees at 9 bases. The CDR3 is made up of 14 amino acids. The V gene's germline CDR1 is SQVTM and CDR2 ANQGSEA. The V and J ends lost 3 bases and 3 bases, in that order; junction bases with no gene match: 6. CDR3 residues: CSVEGLGQGYEQYF. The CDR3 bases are TGCAGCGTTGAGGGTTTGGGACAGGGCTACGAGCAGTACTTC.

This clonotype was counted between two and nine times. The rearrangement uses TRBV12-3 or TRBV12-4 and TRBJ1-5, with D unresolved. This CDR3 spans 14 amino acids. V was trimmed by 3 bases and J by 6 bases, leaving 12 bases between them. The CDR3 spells CASSLSGAGQPQHF. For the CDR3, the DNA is TGTGCCAGCAGTTTGTCCGGCGCGGGTCAGCCCCAGCATTTT.

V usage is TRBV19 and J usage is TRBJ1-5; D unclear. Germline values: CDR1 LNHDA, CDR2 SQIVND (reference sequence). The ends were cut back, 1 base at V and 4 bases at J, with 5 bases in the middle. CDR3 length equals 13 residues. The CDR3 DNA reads TGTGCCAGTAGTATAGTCAAAAATCAGCCCCAGCATTTT. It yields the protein CASSIVKNQPQHF.

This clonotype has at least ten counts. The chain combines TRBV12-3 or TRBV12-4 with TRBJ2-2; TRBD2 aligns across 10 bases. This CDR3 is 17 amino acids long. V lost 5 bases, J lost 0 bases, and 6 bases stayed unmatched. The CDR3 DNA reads TGTGCCAGCAGTCCTAGGACTAGCGGAGCGAACACCGGGGAGCTGTTTTTT. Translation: CASSPRTSGANTGELFF.

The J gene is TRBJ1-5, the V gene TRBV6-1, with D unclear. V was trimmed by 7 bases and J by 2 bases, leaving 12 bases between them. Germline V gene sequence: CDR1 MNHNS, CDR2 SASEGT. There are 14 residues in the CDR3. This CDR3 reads CASTGRARNQPQHF. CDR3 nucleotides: TGTGCCAGCACCGGGAGAGCGCGCAATCAGCCCCAGCATTTT.

CDR3 sequence: CASGVAGYYEQYF. CDR3 bases: TGTGCCAGCGGGGTAGCGGGATACTACGAGCAGTACTTC. The chain employs TRBV6-2 or TRBV6-3 and TRBJ2-7, with 8 positions matching TRBD2. CDR3 size: 13 residues. The V and J ends lost 8 bases and 3 bases, in that order; junction bases with no gene match: 6. CDR1 and CDR2 from the germline V gene are MNHEY and SVGEGT.

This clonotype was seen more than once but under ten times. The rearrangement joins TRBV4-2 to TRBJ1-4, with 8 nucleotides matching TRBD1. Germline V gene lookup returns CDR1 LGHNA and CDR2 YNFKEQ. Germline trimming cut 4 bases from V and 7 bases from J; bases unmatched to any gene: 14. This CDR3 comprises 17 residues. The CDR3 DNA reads TGTGCCAGCAGCCTTACAGGGGGGGGGATAATGAGTGAAAAACTGTTTTTT. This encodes CASSLTGGGIMSEKLFF.

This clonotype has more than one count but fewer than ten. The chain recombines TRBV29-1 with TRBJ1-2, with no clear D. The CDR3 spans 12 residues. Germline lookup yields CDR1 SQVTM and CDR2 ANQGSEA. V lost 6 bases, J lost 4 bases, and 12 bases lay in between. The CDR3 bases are TGCAGCGTCCCTCTAGGCGTCTATGGCTACACCTTC. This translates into CSVPLGVYGYTF.

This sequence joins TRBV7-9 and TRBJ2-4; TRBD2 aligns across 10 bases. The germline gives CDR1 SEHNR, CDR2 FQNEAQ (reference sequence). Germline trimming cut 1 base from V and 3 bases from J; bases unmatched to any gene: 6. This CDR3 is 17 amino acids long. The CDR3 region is CASSLENASGGKNIQYF. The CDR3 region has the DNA TGTGCCAGCAGCTTAGAAAACGCTAGCGGGGGCAAAAACATTCAGTACTTC.

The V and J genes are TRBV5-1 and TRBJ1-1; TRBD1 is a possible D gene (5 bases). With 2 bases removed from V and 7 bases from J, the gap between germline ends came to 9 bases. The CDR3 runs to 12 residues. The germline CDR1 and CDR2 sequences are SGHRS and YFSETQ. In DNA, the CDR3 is TGCGCCAGCAGCTTTGACAGTTATGAAGCTTTCTTT. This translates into CASSFDSYEAFF.

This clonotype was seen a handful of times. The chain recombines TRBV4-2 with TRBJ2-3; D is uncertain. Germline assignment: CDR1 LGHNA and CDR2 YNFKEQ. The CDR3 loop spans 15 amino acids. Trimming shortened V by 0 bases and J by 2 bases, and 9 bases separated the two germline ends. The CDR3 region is CASSQDDGLTDTQYF. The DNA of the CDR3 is TGTGCCAGCAGCCAAGACGACGGGCTCACAGATACGCAGTATTTT.

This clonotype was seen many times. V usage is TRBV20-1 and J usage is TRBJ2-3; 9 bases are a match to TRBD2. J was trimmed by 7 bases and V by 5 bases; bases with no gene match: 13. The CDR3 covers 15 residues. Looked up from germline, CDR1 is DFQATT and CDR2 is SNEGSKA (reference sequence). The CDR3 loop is CSAYPPGLAVNTQYF. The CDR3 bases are TGCAGTGCTTATCCCCCGGGACTAGCAGTTAATACGCAGTATTTT.

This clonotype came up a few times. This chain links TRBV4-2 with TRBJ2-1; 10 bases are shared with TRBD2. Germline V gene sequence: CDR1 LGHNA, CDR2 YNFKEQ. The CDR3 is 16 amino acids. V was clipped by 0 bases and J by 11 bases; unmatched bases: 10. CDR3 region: CASSQEIRAGGVQQFF. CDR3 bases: TGTGCCAGCAGCCAAGAGATAAGAGCGGGAGGGGTTCAGCAGTTCTTC.

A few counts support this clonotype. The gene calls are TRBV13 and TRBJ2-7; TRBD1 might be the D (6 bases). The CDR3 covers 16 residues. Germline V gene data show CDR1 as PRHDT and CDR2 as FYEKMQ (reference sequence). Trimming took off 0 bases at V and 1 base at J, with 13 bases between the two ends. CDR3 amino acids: CASSLGPAGTSYEQYF. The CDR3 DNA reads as TGTGCCAGCAGCTTAGGTCCAGCCGGGACATCCTACGAGCAGTACTTC.

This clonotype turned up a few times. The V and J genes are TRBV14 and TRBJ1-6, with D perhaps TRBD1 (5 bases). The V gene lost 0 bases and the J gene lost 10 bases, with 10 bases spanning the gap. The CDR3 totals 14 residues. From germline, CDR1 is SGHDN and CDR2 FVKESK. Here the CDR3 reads CASSQDRAISPLHF. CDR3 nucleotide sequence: TGTGCCAGCAGCCAAGACAGGGCGATCTCACCCCTCCACTTT.

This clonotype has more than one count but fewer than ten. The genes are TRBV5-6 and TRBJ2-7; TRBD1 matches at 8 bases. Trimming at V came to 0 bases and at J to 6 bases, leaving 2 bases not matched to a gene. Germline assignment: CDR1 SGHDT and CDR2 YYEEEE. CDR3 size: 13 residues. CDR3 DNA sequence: TGTGCCAGCAGCTTGGGGACAGGGAGCGAGCAGTACTTC. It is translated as CASSLGTGSEQYF. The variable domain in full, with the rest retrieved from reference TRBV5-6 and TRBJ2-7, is DAGVTQSPTHLIKTRGQQVTLRCSPKSGHDTVSWYQQALGQGPQFIFQYYEEEERQRGNFPDRFSGHQFPNYSSELNVNALLLGDSALYLCASSLGTGSEQYFGPGTRLTVT.